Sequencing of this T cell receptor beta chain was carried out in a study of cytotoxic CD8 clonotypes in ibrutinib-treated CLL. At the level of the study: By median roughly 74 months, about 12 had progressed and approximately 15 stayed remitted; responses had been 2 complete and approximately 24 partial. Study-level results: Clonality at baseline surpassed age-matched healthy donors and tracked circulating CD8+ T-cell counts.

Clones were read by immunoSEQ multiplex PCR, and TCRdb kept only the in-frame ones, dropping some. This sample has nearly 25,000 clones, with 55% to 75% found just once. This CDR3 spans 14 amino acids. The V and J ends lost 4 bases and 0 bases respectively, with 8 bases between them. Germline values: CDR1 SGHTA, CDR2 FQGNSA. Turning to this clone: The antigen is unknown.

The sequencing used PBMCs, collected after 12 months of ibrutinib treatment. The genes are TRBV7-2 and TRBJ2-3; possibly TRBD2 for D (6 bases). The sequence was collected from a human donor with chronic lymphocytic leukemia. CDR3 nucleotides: TGTGCCAGCAGCTCCGGGACTAGCACAGATACGCAGTATTTT. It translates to CASSSGTSTDTQYF.